The clone carrying this T cell receptor (beta chain) has a count of ten or more. Its antigen is currently unknown. The data derive from a study of T-cell memory formation after mild COVID-19. Overall study: TCR clusters mostly belonged to single donors.

CDR3 length equals 11 residues. Trimming at V came to 4 bases and at J to 6 bases, leaving 3 bases not matched to a gene. Germline CDR1 is SQVTM and CDR2 is ANQGSEA. The authors produced TCR alpha and TCR beta cDNA libraries with sample barcodes and UMIs by 5'RACE using constant-segment primers. Using its own MiXCR run on the 5' RACE reads, TCRdb lists one record per CDR3 protein. The sample consists of fewer than 250,000 distinct CDR3 sequences, about 16% of them appearing once. Findings and limits, study-wide: Memory from before infection featured some responding clones, which suggests cross-reactive memory joined. For contracting clones, CD4+ ones sat mainly in CM and EM, CD8+ in EMRA.

The sequence derives from an adult woman who had mild COVID-19 (a few samples of this study predate the infection). Cell type and time point are not known. V gene TRBV29-1 combines with J gene TRBJ2-7; 7 positions agree with TRBD2. The sequenced sample was PBMCs or a T cell subset sorted from them (not recorded which). The CDR3 loop reads CSVGGLSEQYF. The CDR3 bases are TGCAGCGTTGGGGGACTATCCGAGCAGTACTTC.